This T cell receptor (beta chain) came from a study of shared clonotypes between healthy human individuals. TCRdb's table, derived via immunoSEQ multiplex PCR, lists solely in-frame clones and lacks some. The sample lists around 650,000 clones; about 96% were seen once. The V gene end was trimmed by 3 bases and the J gene end by 6 bases; junction bases not matched to a gene: 2. The CDR3 extends over 15 amino acids. Per germline, CDR1 PRHDT and CDR2 FYEKMQ (reference sequence). Terminally differentiated effector memory CD45RA+ cells were excluded from the naive CD8 cells, which were CD45RO-negative and positively selected for CCR7.

This receptor was identified in a woman in her twenties or thirties in good health. The specimen was naive CD8+ T cells sorted from blood. The chain recombines TRBV13 with TRBJ2-1, with 13 bases that match TRBD2. CDR3 sequence reads: CASSFRLAGGNEQFF. For the CDR3, the DNA is TGTGCCAGCAGCTTTAGACTAGCGGGAGGCAATGAGCAGTTCTTC.